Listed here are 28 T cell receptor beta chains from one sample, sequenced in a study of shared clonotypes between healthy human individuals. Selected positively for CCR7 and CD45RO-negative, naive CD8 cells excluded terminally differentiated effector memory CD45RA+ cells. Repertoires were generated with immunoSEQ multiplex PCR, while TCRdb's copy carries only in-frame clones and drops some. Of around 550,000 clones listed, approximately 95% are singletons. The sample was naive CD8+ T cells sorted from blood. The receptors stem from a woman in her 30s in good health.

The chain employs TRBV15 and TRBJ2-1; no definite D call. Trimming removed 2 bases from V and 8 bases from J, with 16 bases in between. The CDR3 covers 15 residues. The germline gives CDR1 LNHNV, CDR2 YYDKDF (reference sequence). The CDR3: CATSRKHRSLDEQFF. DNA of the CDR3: TGTGCCACCAGCAGAAAGCATAGAAGTCTCGATGAGCAGTTCTTC.

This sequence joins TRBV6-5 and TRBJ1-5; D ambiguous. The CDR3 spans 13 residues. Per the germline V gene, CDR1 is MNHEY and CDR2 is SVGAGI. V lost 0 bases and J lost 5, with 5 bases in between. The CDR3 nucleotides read TGTGCCAGCAGTTACTCGAGGCATCAGCCCCAGCATTTT. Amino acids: CASSYSRHQPQHF.

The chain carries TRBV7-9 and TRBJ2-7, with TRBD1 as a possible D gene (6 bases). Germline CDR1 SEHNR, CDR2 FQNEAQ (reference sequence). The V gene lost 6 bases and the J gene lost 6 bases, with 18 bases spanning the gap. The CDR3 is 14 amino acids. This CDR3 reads CASSPMGAGFEQYF. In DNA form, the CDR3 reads TGTGCCAGCAGTCCGATGGGGGCGGGTTTCGAGCAGTACTTC. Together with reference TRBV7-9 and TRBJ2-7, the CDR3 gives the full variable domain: DTGVSQNPRHKITKRGQNVTFRCDPISEHNRLYWYRQTLGQGPEFLTYFQNEAQLEKSRLLSDRFSAERPKGSFSTLEIQRTEQGDSAMYLCASSPMGAGFEQYFGPGTRLTVT.

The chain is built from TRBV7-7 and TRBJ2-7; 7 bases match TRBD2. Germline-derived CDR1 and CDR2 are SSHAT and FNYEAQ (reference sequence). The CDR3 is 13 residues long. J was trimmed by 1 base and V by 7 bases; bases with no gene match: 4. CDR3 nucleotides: TGTGCCAGCACCACTAGCGTATCCTACGAGCAGTACTTC. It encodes CASTTSVSYEQYF.

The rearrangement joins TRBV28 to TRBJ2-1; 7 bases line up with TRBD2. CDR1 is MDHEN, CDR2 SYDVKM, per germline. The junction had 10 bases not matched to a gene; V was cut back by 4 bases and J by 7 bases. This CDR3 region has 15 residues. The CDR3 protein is CASSSLGLRHNEQFF. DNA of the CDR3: TGTGCCAGCAGTTCCCTGGGACTACGGCATAATGAGCAGTTCTTC.

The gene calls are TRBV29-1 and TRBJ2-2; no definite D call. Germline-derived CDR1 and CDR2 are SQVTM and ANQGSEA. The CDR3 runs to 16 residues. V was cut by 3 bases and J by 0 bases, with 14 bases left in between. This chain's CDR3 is CSVEGSSLTNTGELFF. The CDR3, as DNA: TGCAGCGTTGAGGGCAGCTCCTTAACGAACACCGGGGAGCTGTTTTTT.

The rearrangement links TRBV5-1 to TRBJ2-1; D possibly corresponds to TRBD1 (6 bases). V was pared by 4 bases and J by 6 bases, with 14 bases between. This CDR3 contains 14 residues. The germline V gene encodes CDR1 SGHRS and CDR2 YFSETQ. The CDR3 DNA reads TGCGCCAGCAGCCCCCAGGGACAAGGCAATGAGCAGTTCTTC. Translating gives CASSPQGQGNEQFF.

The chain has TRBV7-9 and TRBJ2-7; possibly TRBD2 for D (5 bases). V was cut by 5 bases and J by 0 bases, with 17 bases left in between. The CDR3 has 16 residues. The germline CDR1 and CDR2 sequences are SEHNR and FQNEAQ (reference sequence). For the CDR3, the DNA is TGTGCCAGCAGCCCTACGACCGGACTGAACTCCTACGAGCAGTACTTC. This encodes CASSPTTGLNSYEQYF.

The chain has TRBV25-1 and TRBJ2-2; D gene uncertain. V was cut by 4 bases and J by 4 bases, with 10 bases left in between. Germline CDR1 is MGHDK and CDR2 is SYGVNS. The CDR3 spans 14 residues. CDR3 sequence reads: CASSGFTSTGELFF. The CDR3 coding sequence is TGTGCCAGCAGTGGCTTTACCTCCACCGGGGAGCTGTTTTTT.

In DNA form, the CDR3 reads TGCAGCGCCTACAGGGTAGGCGAGCAGTACTTC. It specifies CSAYRVGEQYF. The chain carries TRBV29-1 and TRBJ2-7; tentatively, D is TRBD1 (6 bases). The CDR3 has 11 residues. Looked up from germline, CDR1 is SQVTM and CDR2 is ANQGSEA. The V and J ends lost 7 bases and 6 bases respectively, with 13 bases between them.

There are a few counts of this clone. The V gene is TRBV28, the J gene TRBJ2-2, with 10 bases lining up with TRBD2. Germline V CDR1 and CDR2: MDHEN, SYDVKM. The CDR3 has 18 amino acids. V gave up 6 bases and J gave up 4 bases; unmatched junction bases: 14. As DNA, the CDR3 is TGTGCCAGCAGATCCCCCCTAGCGGGAGTTCAATTCACCGGGGAGCTGTTTTTT. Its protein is CASRSPLAGVQFTGELFF.

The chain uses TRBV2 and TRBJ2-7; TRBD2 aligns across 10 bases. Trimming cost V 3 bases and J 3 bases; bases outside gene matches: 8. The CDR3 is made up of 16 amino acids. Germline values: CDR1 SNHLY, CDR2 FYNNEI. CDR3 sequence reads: CASSDVFGLADYEQYF. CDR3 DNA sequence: TGTGCCAGCAGTGACGTCTTCGGACTAGCGGACTACGAGCAGTACTTC.

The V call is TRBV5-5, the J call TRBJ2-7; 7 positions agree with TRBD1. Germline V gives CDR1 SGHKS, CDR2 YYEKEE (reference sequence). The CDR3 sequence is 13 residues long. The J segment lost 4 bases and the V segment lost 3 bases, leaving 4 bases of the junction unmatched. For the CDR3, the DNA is TGTGCCAGCAGCTCAAGGGGGCGGTACGAGCAGTACTTC. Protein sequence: CASSSRGRYEQYF.

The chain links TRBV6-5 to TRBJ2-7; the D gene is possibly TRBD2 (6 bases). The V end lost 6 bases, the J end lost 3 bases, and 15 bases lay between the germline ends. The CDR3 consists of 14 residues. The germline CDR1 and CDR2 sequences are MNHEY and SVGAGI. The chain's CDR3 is CASRSRDLYYEQYF. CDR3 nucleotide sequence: TGTGCCAGCAGATCCCGGGACTTATACTACGAGCAGTACTTC.

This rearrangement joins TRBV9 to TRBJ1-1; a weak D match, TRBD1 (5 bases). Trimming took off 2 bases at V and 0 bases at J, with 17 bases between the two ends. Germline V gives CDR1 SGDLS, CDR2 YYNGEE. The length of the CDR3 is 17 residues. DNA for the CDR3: TGTGCCAGCAGCGTGCTACAGGAGCCTCATATGAACACTGAAGCTTTCTTT. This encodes CASSVLQEPHMNTEAFF.

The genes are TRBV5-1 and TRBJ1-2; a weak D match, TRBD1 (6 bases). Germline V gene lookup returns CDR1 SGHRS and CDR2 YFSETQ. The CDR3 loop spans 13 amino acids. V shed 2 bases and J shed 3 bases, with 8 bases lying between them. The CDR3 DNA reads TGCGCCAGCAGCTTACAGGGTGACTATGGCTACACCTTC. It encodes CASSLQGDYGYTF. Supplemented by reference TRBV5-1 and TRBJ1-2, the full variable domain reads KAGVTQTPRYLIKTRGQQVTLSCSPISGHRSVSWYQQTPGQGLQFLFEYFSETQRNKGNFPGRFSGRQFSNSRSEMNVSTLELGDSALYLCASSLQGDYGYTFGSGTRLTVV.

The CDR3 sequence: CASSETATYEQYF. CDR3 in DNA: TGTGCCAGCAGTGAAACAGCGACCTACGAGCAGTACTTC. The chain joins TRBV6-1 to TRBJ2-7; D ambiguous. The CDR3 consists of 13 residues. Trimming pared 2 bases from V and 2 bases from J, leaving 7 bases between. Per the germline V gene, CDR1 is MNHNS and CDR2 is SASEGT.

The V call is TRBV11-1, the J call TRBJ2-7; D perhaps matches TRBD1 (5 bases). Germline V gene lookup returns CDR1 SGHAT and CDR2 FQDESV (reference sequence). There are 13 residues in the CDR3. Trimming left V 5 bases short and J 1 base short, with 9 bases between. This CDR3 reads CASSPDISYEQYF. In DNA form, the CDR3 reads TGTGCCAGCAGCCCGGACATTTCCTACGAGCAGTACTTC.

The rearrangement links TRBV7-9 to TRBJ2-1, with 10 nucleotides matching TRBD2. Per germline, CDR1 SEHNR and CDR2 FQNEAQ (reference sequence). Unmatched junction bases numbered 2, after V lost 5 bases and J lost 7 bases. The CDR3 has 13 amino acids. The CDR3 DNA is TGTGCCAGCAGCCCACTAGCGGGAAATGAGCAGTTCTTC. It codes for CASSPLAGNEQFF.

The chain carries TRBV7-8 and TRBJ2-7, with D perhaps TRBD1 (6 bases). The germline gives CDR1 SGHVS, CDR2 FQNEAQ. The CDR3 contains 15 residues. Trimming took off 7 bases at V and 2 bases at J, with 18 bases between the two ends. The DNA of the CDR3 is TGTGCCAGCACCATGGGGGCAGGGGCCCCCTACGAGCAGTACTTC. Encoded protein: CASTMGAGAPYEQYF.

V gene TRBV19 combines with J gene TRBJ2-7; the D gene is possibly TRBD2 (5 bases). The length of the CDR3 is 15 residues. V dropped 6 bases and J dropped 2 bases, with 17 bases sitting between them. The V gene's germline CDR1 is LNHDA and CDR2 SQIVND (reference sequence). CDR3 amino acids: CASSPKGPRAYEQYF. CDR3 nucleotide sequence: TGTGCCAGTAGCCCCAAAGGACCGAGGGCCTACGAGCAGTACTTC. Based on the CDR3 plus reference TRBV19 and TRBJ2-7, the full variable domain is DGGITQSPKYLFRKEGQNVTLSCEQNLNHDAMYWYRQDPGQGLRLIYYSQIVNDFQKGDIAEGYSVSREKKESFPLTVTSAQKNPTAFYLCASSPKGPRAYEQYFGPGTRLTVT.

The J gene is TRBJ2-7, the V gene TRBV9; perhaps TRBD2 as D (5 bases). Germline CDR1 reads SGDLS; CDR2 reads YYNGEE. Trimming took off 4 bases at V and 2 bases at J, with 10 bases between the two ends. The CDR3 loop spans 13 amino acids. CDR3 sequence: CASSPGTTYEQYF. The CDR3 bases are TGTGCCAGCAGCCCGGGAACTACCTACGAGCAGTACTTC.

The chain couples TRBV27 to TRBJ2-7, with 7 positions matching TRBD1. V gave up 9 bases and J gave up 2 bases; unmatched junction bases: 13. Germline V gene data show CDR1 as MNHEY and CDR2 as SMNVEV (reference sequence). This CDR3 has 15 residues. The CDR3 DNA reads TGTGCCAGTAAACTCCGGGACAGTTTTGCCTACGAGCAGTACTTC. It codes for CASKLRDSFAYEQYF.

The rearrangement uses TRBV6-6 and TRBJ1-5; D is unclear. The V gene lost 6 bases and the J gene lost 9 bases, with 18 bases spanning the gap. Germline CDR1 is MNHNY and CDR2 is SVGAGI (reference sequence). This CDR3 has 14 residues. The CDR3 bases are TGTGCCAGCAGCCCCGAACCGGGATACGGGCCCCAGCATTTT. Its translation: CASSPEPGYGPQHF.

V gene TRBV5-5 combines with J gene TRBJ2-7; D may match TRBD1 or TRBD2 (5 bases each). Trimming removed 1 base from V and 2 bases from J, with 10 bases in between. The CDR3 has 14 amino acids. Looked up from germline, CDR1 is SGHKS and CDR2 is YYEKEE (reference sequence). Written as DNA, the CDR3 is TGTGCCAGCAGCTTGTTACTAGGGGCCTACGAGCAGTACTTC. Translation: CASSLLLGAYEQYF.

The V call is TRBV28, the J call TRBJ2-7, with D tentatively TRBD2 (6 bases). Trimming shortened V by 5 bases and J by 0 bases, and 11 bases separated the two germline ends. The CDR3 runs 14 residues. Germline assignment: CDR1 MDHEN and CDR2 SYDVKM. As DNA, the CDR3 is TGTGCCAGCAGTACTAGCAGAATCTCCTACGAGCAGTACTTC. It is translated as CASSTSRISYEQYF.

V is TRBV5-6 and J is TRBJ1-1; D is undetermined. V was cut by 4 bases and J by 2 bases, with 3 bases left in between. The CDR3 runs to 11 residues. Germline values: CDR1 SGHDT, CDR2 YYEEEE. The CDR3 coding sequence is TGTGCCAGCAGCCCCAACACTGAAGCTTTCTTT. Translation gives CASSPNTEAFF.

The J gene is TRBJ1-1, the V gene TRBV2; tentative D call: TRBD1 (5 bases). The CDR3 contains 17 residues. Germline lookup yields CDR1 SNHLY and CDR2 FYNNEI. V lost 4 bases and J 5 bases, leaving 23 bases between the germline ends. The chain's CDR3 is CASSGDGTMMGTTEAFF. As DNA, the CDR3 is TGTGCCAGCAGTGGAGACGGGACGATGATGGGAACGACTGAAGCTTTCTTT.